This TCR beta chain was sequenced during a study of PD-L1 blockade in urothelial cancer. Study information: Earlier, patients had received 0 to 3 chemotherapy regimens.

The table came from immunoSEQ multiplex PCR; TCRdb's copy has only in-frame clones and leaves some out. The table shows about 22,000 clones, with nearly 90% occurring only once. The CDR3 consists of 13 residues. Trimming shortened V by 1 base and J by 8 bases, and 8 bases separated the two germline ends. Germline CDR1 reads SEHNR; CDR2 reads FQNEAQ (reference sequence). This TCR was recovered from a woman aged 60 to 75 with urothelial cancer. The source was PBMCs, collected around atezolizumab (anti-PD-L1) treatment. The chain employs TRBV7-9 and TRBJ2-2; D is undetermined. CDR3: CASSLVQAGELFF. CDR3 in DNA: TGTGCCAGCAGCTTAGTCCAAGCGGGGGAGCTGTTTTTT.